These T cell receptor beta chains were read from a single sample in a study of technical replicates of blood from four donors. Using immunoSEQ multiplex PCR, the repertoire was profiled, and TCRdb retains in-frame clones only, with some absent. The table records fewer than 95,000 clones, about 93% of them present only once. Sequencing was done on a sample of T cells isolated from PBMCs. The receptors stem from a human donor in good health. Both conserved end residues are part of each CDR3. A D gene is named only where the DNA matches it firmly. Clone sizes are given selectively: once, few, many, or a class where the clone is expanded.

CASSRPGSSYEQYF TGTGCCAGCTCCCGGCCGGGGAGCTCCTACGAGCAGTACTTC TRBJ2-7 TRBV28 NA NA 14
CASRVRPGQVRAGELFF TGTGCCAGCAGAGTTCGACCGGGACAGGTTCGGGCCGGGGAGCTGTTTTTT TRBJ2-2 TRBV7-9 NA TRBD1 17
CASSLRYMNTEAFF TGTGCCAGCTCATTGCGGTACATGAACACTGAAGCTTTCTTT TRBJ1-1 TRBV2 NA NA 14
CASRIDRGEQYF TGCGCCAGCAGGATCGACAGGGGCGAGCAGTACTTC TRBJ2-7 TRBV5-1 NA TRBD1 12
CATDPGLAGPGFGEQYF TGTGCCACAGACCCCGGACTAGCGGGACCCGGCTTTGGGGAGCAGTACTTC TRBJ2-7 TRBV28 NA TRBD2 17
CASSFAAPGETQYF TGTGCCAGCAGCTTTGCAGCTCCGGGAGAGACCCAGTACTTC TRBJ2-5 TRBV7-9 NA NA 14
CASSLADRGPISYEQYF TGTGCCAGCAGCTTAGCGGACAGAGGCCCAATTTCCTACGAGCAGTACTTC TRBJ2-7 TRBV7-9 NA NA 17
CASSVGGAAYEQYF TGTGCCAGCAGCGTGGGAGGAGCAGCCTACGAGCAGTACTTC TRBJ2-7 TRBV9 once NA 14
CASSGYRGNTEAFF TGTGCCAGCAGTGGATACAGGGGGAACACTGAAGCTTTCTTT TRBJ1-1 TRBV25-1 NA TRBD1 14
CASSPLRGQGLNTGELFF TGTGCCAGCAGTCCCCTCCGGGGACAGGGCTTGAACACCGGGGAGCTGTTTTTT TRBJ2-2 TRBV5-4 once TRBD1 18
CASSEDRVNTF TGTGCCAGCAGTGAAGACAGGGTCAACACCTTC TRBJ1-2 TRBV25-1 NA TRBD1 11
CASSGKLADPRDEQFF TGTGCCAGCAGCGGGAAACTAGCGGACCCCCGGGATGAGCAGTTCTTC TRBJ2-1 TRBV9 NA TRBD2 16
CASSAYQETQYF TGTGCCAGCAGTGCATACCAAGAGACCCAGTACTTC TRBJ2-5 TRBV25-1 NA NA 12
CAWSSGTGWDQPQHF TGTGCCTGGAGTTCAGGGACAGGGTGGGATCAGCCCCAGCATTTT TRBJ1-5 TRBV30 NA TRBD1 15
CASTQQATGYYGYTF TGTGCCAGCACACAGCAAGCGACGGGGTACTATGGCTACACCTTC TRBJ1-2 TRBV6-1 NA NA 15
CASSHREPYEQYF TGTGCCAGCAGCCACAGGGAGCCCTACGAGCAGTACTTC TRBJ2-7 TRBV28 NA NA 13
CAISAQLVATNEKLFF TGTGCCATCAGTGCCCAACTTGTTGCCACTAATGAAAAACTGTTTTTT TRBJ1-4 TRBV10-3 NA NA 16
CASSGHRTGAGNTIYF TGTGCCAGCAGTGGCCACCGGACAGGGGCTGGAAACACCATATATTTT TRBJ1-3 TRBV6-1 NA TRBD1 16
CASRSYAYSGNTIYF TGTGCCAGCAGGTCCTATGCCTACTCTGGAAACACCATATATTTT TRBJ1-3 TRBV5-8 NA NA 15
CASSLFGPRGDQPQHF TGTGCCAGCAGTTTGTTCGGGCCCCGGGGGGATCAGCCCCAGCATTTT TRBJ1-5 TRBV28 NA NA 16
CASSRDSYYEQYF TGTGCCAGCAGCCGGGACTCGTACTACGAGCAGTACTTC TRBJ2-7 TRBV5-4 NA NA 13
CSVGASLGAEAFF TGCAGCGTTGGGGCATCCTTGGGAGCTGAAGCTTTCTTT TRBJ1-1 TRBV29-1 NA NA 13
CASSWTGDWETQYF TGTGCCAGCAGCTGGACAGGAGATTGGGAGACCCAGTACTTC TRBJ2-5 TRBV7-9 NA TRBD1 14
CASSYSSGSTGNTIYF TGTGCCAGCAGTTACTCGTCAGGATCGACTGGAAACACCATATATTTT TRBJ1-3 TRBV6-5 NA NA 16
CASSLPGGAVETQYF TGTGCCAGCAGCCTTCCGGGGGGGGCGGTCGAGACCCAGTACTTC TRBJ2-5 TRBV28 NA TRBD2 15
CASSESPWAGETDTQYF TGCGCCAGCAGTGAGTCCCCTTGGGCGGGAGAAACAGATACGCAGTATTTT TRBJ2-3 TRBV10-1 NA TRBD2 17
CSASTRLTYEQYF TGCAGCGCGTCGACCCGACTTACCTACGAGCAGTACTTC TRBJ2-7 TRBV29-1 once NA 13
CASSLRTGAAGGYTF TGTGCCAGCAGTCTCCGGACAGGGGCGGCGGGAGGCTACACCTTC TRBJ1-2 TRBV6-1 NA TRBD1 15
CASSQDSAGGNTGELFF TGCGCCAGCAGCCAAGATTCGGCAGGGGGGAACACCGGGGAGCTGTTTTTT TRBJ2-2 TRBV4-1 NA TRBD1 17
CASSLGGREVGEQYF TGCGCCAGCAGCTTAGGTGGACGGGAGGTAGGCGAGCAGTACTTC TRBJ2-7 TRBV5-1 NA TRBD2 15
CASSLAGATEAFF TGTGCCAGCAGCTTAGCAGGGGCCACTGAAGCTTTCTTT TRBJ1-1 TRBV7-9 NA NA 13
CASSLLATGNTGELFF TGCGCCAGCAGCCTCTTGGCGACAGGGAACACCGGGGAGCTGTTTTTT TRBJ2-2 TRBV5-1 NA NA 16
CASSLSGLAGGRIEQFF TGTGCCAGCAGTTTATCGGGACTAGCGGGAGGCCGGATAGAGCAGTTCTTC TRBJ2-1 TRBV28 NA TRBD2 17
CASRPEQGDTEAFF TGTGCCAGTAGGCCTGAACAGGGTGACACTGAAGCTTTCTTT TRBJ1-1 TRBV19 NA NA 14
CASSPGGVRTYNEQFF TGTGCCAGCTCACCGGGAGGTGTTAGGACCTACAATGAGCAGTTCTTC TRBJ2-1 TRBV18 NA NA 16
CASSALRAGATDTQYF TGTGCCAGCAGCGCCCTCAGAGCGGGCGCCACAGATACGCAGTATTTT TRBJ2-3 TRBV7-9 NA NA 16
CASWSVRPSGRVGTDTQYF TGTGCCAGCTGGTCGGTCAGGCCTAGCGGGAGAGTCGGTACAGATACGCAGTATTTT TRBJ2-3 TRBV2 NA TRBD2 19
CASSFGGAFSYEQYF TGTGCCAGCAGCTTTGGGGGGGCCTTCTCCTACGAGCAGTACTTC TRBJ2-7 TRBV5-5 NA NA 15
CASSVDSQNTEAFF TGCGCCAGCAGCGTGGACAGCCAGAACACTGAAGCTTTCTTT TRBJ1-1 TRBV5-1 NA NA 14
CASSFGTGQYEQYF TGTGCCAGCAGCTTCGGGACAGGGCAATACGAGCAGTACTTC TRBJ2-7 TRBV5-4 NA TRBD1 14
CASSPGQANEKLFF TGTGCCAGCAGTCCGGGACAGGCTAATGAAAAACTGTTTTTT TRBJ1-4 TRBV6-5 NA TRBD1 14